This TCR beta chain was obtained from a study of shared clonotypes between healthy human individuals. About the study: Every donor yielded three CD4 naive, three CD4 memory, two CD8 naive and one CD8 memory plate. Study findings and constraints: Several donors held about 5% of naive CD4 clonotypes in common.

In the naive CD8 group, cells lacked CD45RO and were positively selected for CCR7, so terminally differentiated effector memory CD45RA+ cells were left out. Note on this clone: Antigen specificity is unknown.

Several immunoSEQ plates held equal portions of the genomic DNA taken from each subset. The data were produced by immunoSEQ multiplex PCR, yet TCRdb's version contains in-frame clones alone and is incomplete. The data show about 1,900,000 clones, roughly 95% seen once. The CDR3 totals 15 residues. V lost 0 bases, J lost 0 bases, and 6 bases lay in between. The sample comprised naive CD8+ T cells sorted from blood. This chain joins TRBV23-1 and TRBJ1-5, with D uncertain. TRBV23-1 is reported as an ORF; its role is uncertain. The TCR originated in a man aged 18-30 years in good health. CDR3 sequence (DNA): TGCGCCAGCAGTCAATCTTCGTATAGCAATCAGCCCCAGCATTTT. Its protein is CASSQSSYSNQPQHF.